The rows below give T cell receptor beta chains drawn from one sample of a study of glioma-infiltrating T cells. Each CDR3 protein gets one entry after TCRdb re-called the multiplex PCR reads with MiXCR. The repertoire holds more than 350,000 distinct CDR3 sequences, about two fifths seen once, with approximately 12% in the top ten. Sample: glioma tissue, nonneoplastic brain tissue, or PBMCs (not recorded which). The receptors were gathered from a human donor with low-grade glioma or glioblastoma, undergoing nonglioma brain surgery, or in good health (not recorded which). Both conserved end residues are trimmed from each CDR3. D genes are given only for firm matches.

d_gene: NA
j_gene: TRBJ2-1
v_gene: TRBV4-2
CDR3aa: ASSQAAPQYNEQF

d_gene: NA
j_gene: TRBJ2-3
v_gene: TRBV28
CDR3aa: ASSAVVAGSSLTSTDTQY

d_gene: TRBD2
j_gene: TRBJ2-1
v_gene: TRBV28
CDR3aa: ASSHRLAGYNEQF

d_gene: TRBD2
j_gene: TRBJ2-1
v_gene: TRBV19
CDR3aa: ASRRVAGNNEQF

d_gene: NA
j_gene: TRBJ1-5
v_gene: TRBV2
CDR3aa: ASSVRQTPQH

d_gene: NA
j_gene: TRBJ2-7
v_gene: TRBV11-2
CDR3aa: ASSHLPEAYEQY

d_gene: TRBD2
j_gene: TRBJ2-1
v_gene: TRBV28
CDR3aa: ASSFLGEGLNEQF

d_gene: TRBD1
j_gene: TRBJ2-3
v_gene: TRBV7-2
CDR3aa: ASSLAGTGGPDTQY

d_gene: NA
j_gene: TRBJ1-1
v_gene: TRBV6-1
CDR3aa: ASRGENTEAF

d_gene: TRBD2
j_gene: TRBJ2-3
v_gene: TRBV4-3
CDR3aa: ASSQGLAAYTDTQY

d_gene: TRBD2
j_gene: TRBJ2-3
v_gene: TRBV6-5
CDR3aa: ASSYSGLAGDTDTQY

d_gene: NA
j_gene: TRBJ1-5
v_gene: TRBV30
CDR3aa: AWSGGGGQPQH

d_gene: TRBD1
j_gene: TRBJ2-4
v_gene: TRBV4-2
CDR3aa: ASSKGQGNLAKNIQY

d_gene: NA
j_gene: TRBJ2-7
v_gene: TRBV20-1
CDR3aa: SASHGPGSYEQY

d_gene: NA
j_gene: TRBJ1-1
v_gene: TRBV3-1
CDR3aa: ASSGWHTNTEAF

d_gene: NA
j_gene: TRBJ2-1
v_gene: TRBV27
CDR3aa: ASALIGFSGYNEQF

d_gene: NA
j_gene: TRBJ2-5
v_gene: TRBV20-1
CDR3aa: SARVPGSETQY

d_gene: NA
j_gene: TRBJ2-5
v_gene: TRBV20-1
CDR3aa: SARDPRGQETQY

d_gene: TRBD1
j_gene: TRBJ2-7
v_gene: TRBV7-2
CDR3aa: ASSLRLRQGVSYEQY

d_gene: NA
j_gene: TRBJ2-1
v_gene: TRBV6-2/TRBV6-3
CDR3aa: ASSRPINEQF

d_gene: TRBD2
j_gene: TRBJ2-1
v_gene: TRBV7-2
CDR3aa: ATALRIGTSGDNEQF

d_gene: TRBD1
j_gene: TRBJ2-5
v_gene: TRBV4-3
CDR3aa: ASSQDRRRGQETQY

d_gene: NA
j_gene: TRBJ2-3
v_gene: TRBV20-1
CDR3aa: SQGDYGADTQY

d_gene: TRBD1
j_gene: TRBJ1-2
v_gene: TRBV29-1
CDR3aa: SVEDLTGMFVYGYT

d_gene: NA
j_gene: TRBJ1-2
v_gene: TRBV5-1
CDR3aa: ASSLVLSEFGYT

d_gene: NA
j_gene: TRBJ2-2
v_gene: TRBV3-1
CDR3aa: ASSHHGLNTGELF

d_gene: NA
j_gene: TRBJ1-4
v_gene: TRBV29-1
CDR3aa: SVKYSRDQNENLF

d_gene: NA
j_gene: TRBJ1-5
v_gene: TRBV6-2/TRBV6-3
CDR3aa: ASRREGNQPQH

d_gene: NA
j_gene: TRBJ2-2
v_gene: TRBV6-2/TRBV6-3
CDR3aa: ASEVGAGELF

d_gene: NA
j_gene: TRBJ1-6
v_gene: TRBV20-1
CDR3aa: SARVLERGVRSPLH

d_gene: NA
j_gene: TRBJ2-7
v_gene: TRBV27
CDR3aa: ASSPPSGRTYEQY

d_gene: NA
j_gene: TRBJ1-1
v_gene: TRBV6-1
CDR3aa: ASSYPRTARWVNTEAF

d_gene: NA
j_gene: TRBJ1-3
v_gene: TRBV7-2
CDR3aa: ASSLGAAVNTIY

d_gene: NA
j_gene: TRBJ1-1
v_gene: TRBV4-1
CDR3aa: ASSQEAPGVTEAF

d_gene: NA
j_gene: TRBJ2-7
v_gene: TRBV20-1
CDR3aa: SAFLPGGSYEQY

d_gene: NA
j_gene: TRBJ2-7
v_gene: TRBV28
CDR3aa: ASTLRAHSYEQY

d_gene: TRBD2
j_gene: TRBJ2-7
v_gene: TRBV20-1
CDR3aa: SAVGLAGVNYEQY

d_gene: NA
j_gene: TRBJ2-3
v_gene: TRBV7-3
CDR3aa: ASSFDGNTDTQY

d_gene: NA
j_gene: TRBJ1-2
v_gene: TRBV6-2/TRBV6-3
CDR3aa: ASSSPGSLYGYT

d_gene: NA
j_gene: TRBJ2-1
v_gene: TRBV27
CDR3aa: ASSPDRTLWKSDYNEQF

d_gene: TRBD1
j_gene: TRBJ2-3
v_gene: TRBV4-2
CDR3aa: ASSQDLGQGTDTQY

d_gene: NA
j_gene: TRBJ2-7
v_gene: TRBV4-3
CDR3aa: ASSQEPTSYEQY

d_gene: NA
j_gene: TRBJ2-5
v_gene: TRBV2
CDR3aa: ASYTGFQGETQY

d_gene: TRBD1
j_gene: TRBJ2-1
v_gene: TRBV7-2
CDR3aa: ASTRDRGRLGGQF

d_gene: NA
j_gene: TRBJ2-7
v_gene: TRBV3-1
CDR3aa: ASSQGRGTYYEQY

d_gene: NA
j_gene: TRBJ2-7
v_gene: TRBV20-1
CDR3aa: SAARGRPYEQY